This TCR beta chain was captured in a study of cytomegalovirus exposure and HLA in healthy donors (dated by TCRdb to about 2017). Context from the whole study: According to an earlier analysis of around 600 of the donors, about 179 million T cells yielded 117 million unique TCR beta sequences and less than 300 Gb of sequence data. Around 330 gigabases of sequencing data and around 85 million unique TCR sequences made up an early release that covered nearly 650 HLA-typed donors. Among the approximately 430 genotyped donors, around 81% belonged to the genetic ancestry cluster associated with self-reported Caucasian donors. The aim of the study was to test whether cataloging public T cell receptors could identify signatures of past pathogen exposure. The T cell repertoires of 666 subjects were profiled by immunosequencing and related to cytomegalovirus serostatus. In addition to the first cohort of roughly 700 subjects, a separate validation cohort of around 110 different subjects was used. To predict cytomegalovirus infection status, the study brought together high-throughput TCR immunosequencing, statistical association of individual TCRs with disease status, and machine learning. A later analysis re-analyzed previously published TCR beta repertoires from 600 to 850 donors and added high-resolution HLA genotyping to study TCR occurrence patterns. Rather than using new phenotypic data, the later analysis identified candidate immune exposures from TCR beta sequences and from how often those sequences occurred across donors. To decide whether each TCR beta V gene segment behaved as functional or pseudogenic, an earlier analysis of some 580 of the donors relied on high-throughput TCR beta sequencing. Alongside the repertoire data, information on donor age, sex, ethnicity and CMV serostatus was compiled. A later genetic analysis used genome-wide SNP genotypes for about three fifths of the 666 donors, treating that subset as a discovery cohort. Every discovery cohort repertoire had been produced on one sequencing platform. HLA typing included class I and class II loci at four-digit resolution. The number of donors typed differed by locus, with roughly 629-640 for A, B, C, DRB1 and DQB1, around 500 for DQA1, 606 for DPA1, and around 430 for DPB1. Four to six DR-DQ haplotypes were handled as single units for association and clustering, since linkage in the cohort was strong. Across approximately 420 genotyped donors of the cohort, an average of about 240,000 unique TCR beta nucleotide sequences per donor were sequenced, and around 19% of those sequences were non-productive.

Comments on this clone: Its antigen target is currently unknown.

To prepare the library, the immunoSEQ multiplex PCR assay was applied. A mixture of 60 forward primers for TCR Vbeta segments and 13 reverse primers for TCR Jbeta segments was used in the multiplex PCR. A multiplex PCR assay on genomic DNA amplified the CDR3 region of rearranged TCR beta genes. The Illumina HiSeq System was used to sequence the amplified TCR beta libraries as 87-base-pair reads. Per the authors' processing: Across the 700 or so repertoires, a later analysis counted 80 million or so unique TCR beta chains, roughly 11 million of which were shared by at least two donors. Raw reads were error-corrected and collapsed into unique sequences with a nearest-neighbor algorithm that merged closely related sequences to remove PCR and sequencing errors. V, D and J gene segments were assigned by aligning CDR3 sequences to IMGT reference sequences. For a sequence to be retained, a match of at least six nucleotides was required to both a V gene segment and a J gene segment. Rearrangements were classified as productive when the CDR3 lacked stop codons and remained in frame with V and J, and all other rearrangements were classified as non-productive. Following IMGT convention, CDR3 was defined as the stretch from the second conserved V-encoded cysteine up to the conserved J-encoded phenylalanine. Sequences without an unambiguous match to a single V gene segment were excluded from the earlier analysis of over 500 of the donors. An earlier analysis of 587 of the donors classified V segments as functional when productive rearrangements were above 56.7% and as segregating when the standard deviation between donors was above 5%. A statistical classification framework was built to diagnose cytomegalovirus status from the catalog of TCR beta chain sequences. In a later analysis, V and J genes were assigned by comparing TCR nucleotide sequences against IMGT/GENE-DB human TR gene sequences. In a later analysis, CDR3 sequences and most-parsimonious VDJ recombination scenarios were assigned using the TCRdist pipeline. In a later analysis, each TCR beta chain was defined by its CDR3 amino acid sequence together with its V-gene family, and reads lacking a unique V-gene family were excluded. A later analysis removed 600 or so highly shared, low-generation-probability nucleotide sequences to deal with suspected cross-contamination and a sequencing artifact. A later analysis calculated a clonal expansion index for each public chain from normalized within-repertoire ranks of inferred template counts. Generation probabilities in a later analysis came from a VDJ recombination model fitted to out-of-frame rearrangements, and those results were checked against IGoR. Hypergeometric tests were used in a later analysis to score TCR-TCR, TCR-HLA and TCR-CMV co-occurrence, with a repertoire-size bias correction applied to the TCR pairs. In a later analysis, false discovery rates were estimated by permuting HLA or CMV assignments 20 times. A later analysis grouped co-occurring TCRs with DBSCAN, adding TCRdist sequence similarity when clustering within HLA-allele-positive subsets. Repertoires with fewer than 30,000 or more than 120,000 public chains, plus five repertoires with anomalous nucleotide sharing, were excluded from co-occurrence clustering. In its TCRdb copy, this immuneACCESS table keeps in-frame sequences only and misses some clones. Where compared with another copy, unresolved V genes explain less than half of these, and the others have no known cause. The DNA was the basis for D and trimming; V, J and clone size are from that table. Per the sample table, the count is about 84,000 clones. In total, the top ten clones hold about 0.5% of the sample.

CDR1 MNHEY and CDR2 SVGAGI are derived from the germline V gene. The CDR3 goes from the cysteine to the phenylalanine over 16 residues. Only the CDR3 part of the read is kept: 48 bases, read in frame from the first base. V has 2 bases trimmed and J has 5 bases trimmed; junction bases matching no gene number 9. The cohort consisted of 600 or so healthy bone marrow donors. All cohort members were sampled while nominally healthy, although unrecorded immune exposures were likely present. The donor tested CMV seronegative and was one of the 352 seronegative cohort members. Each donor provided a peripheral blood sample, and peripheral blood mononuclear cells were used for TCR beta sequencing. Genomic DNA extraction from the blood cell samples was performed with the Qiagen DNeasy Blood Extraction Kit. General conclusions and limits of the study: In vitro tests confirmed that a few of the cytomegalovirus-associated TCR beta chains recognize cytomegalovirus antigens. Most CMV-associated TCR beta chains appeared to be HLA-restricted in a later analysis, and the HLA associations seemed to be driven largely by CMV exposure. Specific HLA alleles were associated with 15,000 to 20,000 TCR beta sequences at a false discovery rate of 0.05 in a later analysis. A cluster of highly shared sequence variants was judged likely to be a technical artifact of the sequencing pipeline. This cohort had only TCR beta chains sequenced, and the lack of alpha or paired-chain data limited which features could be detected. Most TCR sequences were seen in very few donors, while some public TCRs were found in many individuals. A further reported finding was that TCR beta sequences accurately predicted the HLA-A and HLA-B alleles for most subjects in the first cohort. Because some donors lacked HLA typing at each locus, the association tests relied only on the typed subset. Several of the top co-occurrence clusters appeared to be linked to parvovirus B19, influenza, CMV and Epstein-Barr virus, according to a later analysis. When HLA alleles, especially DR and DQ, strongly co-occurred, TCR associations were difficult to assign to individual alleles. In an earlier analysis of 500 to 650 of the donors, most TCR beta V segments appeared in productive rearrangements about 87% or about 30% of the time, broadly matching IMGT annotations. In a later genetic analysis, a missense DCLRE1C variant was associated with V-gene and J-gene trimming of TCR beta chains, and the association was replicated in an independent cohort. A later analysis found that TCR association rates varied across HLA loci, with DRB1 alleles showing the most associated TCRs and HLA-C alleles the fewest. The only immune exposure information available for the cohort was CMV serostatus. Because counts were too low, more than 15 rarely observed V segments, including chromosome 9 orphons, were excluded from the earlier analysis of around 590 of the donors. Some IMGT-functional V segments, including TRBV6-2 and TRBV6-3, could not be told apart with the 87-base-pair reads, so those segments were excluded. Presence/absence analyses assumed roughly uniform sequencing depth across donors, an assumption that may not hold. Linkage disequilibrium might explain the correlated functional status among segregating V segments, but an unknown experimental factor could not be ruled out. Compared with equally common non-associated chains, HLA-associated TCR beta chains in a later analysis were more clonally expanded and had lower generation probabilities. According to the authors, the approach could potentially be generalized to other disease states and immunological phenotypes. Compared with the roughly 720-donor mean, donors in an Asian-associated ancestry cluster had fewer N-insertions in productive TCRs, according to a later genetic analysis. In the study, around 150 TCR beta chains were listed as associated with cytomegalovirus. Cytomegalovirus status was reported to be diagnosed by the classifier with high specificity and sensitivity in both the original and validation cohorts.

Sequenced sample: PBMCs. The clonotype was recovered from a man in his forties or fifties in good health and CMV-seronegative. Rearrangement joined TRBV6-5 to TRBJ2-5, with 9 bases matching TRBD2. The nucleotide sequence is TGTGCCAGCAGTTACGTAAGGGCTAGCGGGGACGAGACCCAGTACTTC. It codes for CASSYVRASGDETQYF.